This entry features one T cell receptor beta chain sequence. Its target is not known. The PCR used 60 Vbeta and 13 Jbeta primers. Only in-frame clones appear in the TCRdb table, and some are missing; sequencing was by immunoSEQ multiplex PCR. This sample contains tens of thousands of clones. The data originate from a study of cytomegalovirus exposure and HLA in healthy donors. Study observations and caveats: The only immune exposure information that was available was CMV serostatus.

The CDR3 covers 13 residues. Per the germline V gene, CDR1 is SQVTM and CDR2 is ANQGSEA. The ends were cut back, 3 bases at V and 1 base at J, with 9 bases in the middle. The sequence derives from a man under 40 in good health and CMV-seropositive. Sequencing was carried out using PBMCs. The V gene is TRBV29-1, the J gene TRBJ1-1, with D maybe TRBD1 (5 bases). CDR3 sequence: CSVEGGENTEAFF. The DNA for the CDR3 is TGCAGCGTTGAGGGGGGGGAGAACACTGAAGCTTTCTTT. The variable domain in full, with the rest retrieved from reference TRBV29-1 and TRBJ1-1, is SAVISQKPSRDICQRGTSLTIQCQVDSQVTMMFWYRQQPGQSLTLIATANQGSEATYESGFVIDKFPISRPNLTFSTLTVSNMSPEDSSIYLCSVEGGENTEAFFGQGTRLTVV.